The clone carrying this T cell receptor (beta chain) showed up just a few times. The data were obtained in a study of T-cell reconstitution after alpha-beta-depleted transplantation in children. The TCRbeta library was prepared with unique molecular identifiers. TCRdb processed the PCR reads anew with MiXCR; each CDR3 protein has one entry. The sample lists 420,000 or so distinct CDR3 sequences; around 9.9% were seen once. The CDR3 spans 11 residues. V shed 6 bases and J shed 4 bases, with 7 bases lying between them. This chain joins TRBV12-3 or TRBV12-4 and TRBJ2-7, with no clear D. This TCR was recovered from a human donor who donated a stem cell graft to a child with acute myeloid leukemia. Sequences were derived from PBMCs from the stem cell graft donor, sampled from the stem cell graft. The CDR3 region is CASSRRYEQYF. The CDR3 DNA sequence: TGTGCCAGCAGCCGCCGGTACGAGCAGTACTTC.